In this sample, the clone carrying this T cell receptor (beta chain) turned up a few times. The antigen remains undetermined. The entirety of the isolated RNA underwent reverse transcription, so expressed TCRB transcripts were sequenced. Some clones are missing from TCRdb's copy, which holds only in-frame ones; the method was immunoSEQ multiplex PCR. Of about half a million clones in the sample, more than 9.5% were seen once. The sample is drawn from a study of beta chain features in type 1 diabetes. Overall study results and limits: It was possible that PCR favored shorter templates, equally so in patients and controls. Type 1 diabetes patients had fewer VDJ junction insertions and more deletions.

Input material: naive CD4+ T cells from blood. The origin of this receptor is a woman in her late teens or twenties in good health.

The CDR3 DNA follows: TGTGCCAGCAGCTTAGGGGTGTCGGAAGAGACCCAGTACTTC. It encodes CASSLGVSEETQYF. The V call is TRBV7-9, the J call TRBJ2-5, with D unclear. Trimming took 1 base from V and 3 from J, leaving 9 bases between them. CDR1 SEHNR and CDR2 FQNEAQ come from the germline V gene (reference sequence). The CDR3 spans 14 residues.